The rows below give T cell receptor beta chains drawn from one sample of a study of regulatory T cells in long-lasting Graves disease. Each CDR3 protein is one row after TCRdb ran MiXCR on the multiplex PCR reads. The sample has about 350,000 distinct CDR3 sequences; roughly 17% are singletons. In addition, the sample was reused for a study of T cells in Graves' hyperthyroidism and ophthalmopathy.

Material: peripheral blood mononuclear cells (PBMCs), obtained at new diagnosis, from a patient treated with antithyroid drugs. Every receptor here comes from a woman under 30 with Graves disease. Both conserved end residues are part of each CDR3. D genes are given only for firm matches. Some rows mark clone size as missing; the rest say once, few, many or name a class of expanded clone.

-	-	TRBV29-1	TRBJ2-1	TGCAGCGTTGGTACAGGGTCAATATACAATGAGCAGTTCTTC	CSVGTGSIYNEQFF
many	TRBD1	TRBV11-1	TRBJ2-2	TGTGCCAGCAGCTTAGGCACCGGGACAGCGAACACCGGGGAGCTGTTTTTT	CASSLGTGTANTGELFF
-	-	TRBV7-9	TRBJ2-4	TGTGCCAGCAGCTTAGTGTGGGGGTCAACCAATGGGTCAACCAAAAACATTCAGTACTTC	CASSLVWGSTNGSTKNIQYF
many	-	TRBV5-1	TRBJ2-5	TGCGCCAGCAGTCCGGTATGGGGCAATCAAGAGACCCAGTACTTC	CASSPVWGNQETQYF
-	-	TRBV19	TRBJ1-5	TGTGCCAGTAGTACCCTGGGCGGGGTAGGCAATCAGCCCCAGCATTTT	CASSTLGGVGNQPQHF
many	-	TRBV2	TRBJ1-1	TGTGCCAGCAGTGAAGCCGGGAAAGTGAACACTGAAGCTTTCTTT	CASSEAGKVNTEAFF
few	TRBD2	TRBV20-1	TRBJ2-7	TGCAGTGCTCGGCGGGAGTCCCCCTACGAGCAGTACTTC	CSARRESPYEQYF
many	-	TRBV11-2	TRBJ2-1	TGTGCCAGCAGTAACCCGGGAGTACAAGGTAGTGAGCAGTTCTTC	CASSNPGVQGSEQFF
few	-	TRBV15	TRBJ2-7	TGTGCCACCAGCAGAGGAGCGGTCTACGAGCAGTACTTC	CATSRGAVYEQYF
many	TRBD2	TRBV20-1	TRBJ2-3	TGCAGTGCTAGAGGGGCTAGCGGGGGCCCCACAGATACGCAGTATTTT	CSARGASGGPTDTQYF
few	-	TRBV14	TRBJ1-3	TGTGCCAGCAGCCGAACACCTCGTTTTTCCTCTGGAAACACCATATATTTT	CASSRTPRFSSGNTIYF
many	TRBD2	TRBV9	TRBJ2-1	TGTGCCAGCAGCCCTCAAGCGGGGGGCTACAATGAGCAGTTCTTC	CASSPQAGGYNEQFF
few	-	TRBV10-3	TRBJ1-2	TGTGCCATCAGTGAACGGTGGGATTACTCCAACTATGGCTACACCTTC	CAISERWDYSNYGYTF
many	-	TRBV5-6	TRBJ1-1	TGTGCCAGCAGCTTGGTTCGAAGTTCGAACACTGAAGCTTTCTTT	CASSLVRSSNTEAFF
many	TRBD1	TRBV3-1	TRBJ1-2	TGTGCCAGCAGCCCCCTAGGACAGGGCCAAATCTATGGCTACACCTTC	CASSPLGQGQIYGYTF
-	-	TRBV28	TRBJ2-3	TGTGCCAGCAGTCGAGAAGGGGTACCCCCAGATACGCAGTATTTT	CASSREGVPPDTQYF
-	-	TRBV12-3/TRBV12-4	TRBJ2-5	TGTGCCAGCAGCCACCCCCGGAGCGGGGAGACCCAGTACTTC	CASSHPRSGETQYF
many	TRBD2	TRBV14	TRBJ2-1	TGTGCCAGCAGCCAATTTAGCGGGAGTTTGAATGAGCAGTTCTTC	CASSQFSGSLNEQFF
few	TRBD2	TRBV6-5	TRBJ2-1	TGTGCCAGCAGTTCAAGCGGGGGGGCTGTAGATGAGCAGTTCTTC	CASSSSGGAVDEQFF
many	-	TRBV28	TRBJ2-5	TGTGCCAGCACCACAGGAGGAGGTGGGGAGACCCAGTACTTC	CASTTGGGGETQYF
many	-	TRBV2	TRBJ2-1	TGTGCCAGCAGCGGGTTGAATGAGCAGTTCTTC	CASSGLNEQFF
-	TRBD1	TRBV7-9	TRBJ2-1	TGTGCCAGCAGCCCCGGAACCGGGACAGGGAGCTACAATGAGCAGTTCTTC	CASSPGTGTGSYNEQFF
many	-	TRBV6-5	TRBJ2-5	TGTGCCAGCAGTTACTCGATGGCAGGGTGGGGAGTGACCCAGTACTTC	CASSYSMAGWGVTQYF
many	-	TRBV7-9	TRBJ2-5	TGTGCCAGCAGCTTAGCAATGGCGGGGGCAGAGACCCAGTACTTC	CASSLAMAGAETQYF